A single sample gave rise to the 30 T cell receptor beta chains below, sequenced in a study of T cell repertoires in cytomegalovirus infection. Each CDR3 protein is one row after TCRdb ran MiXCR on the reads. The top ten clones hold 15% to 20% of a sample with hundreds of thousands of distinct CDR3 sequences, around 32% of them seen once. Their antigens are not known. The sequencing here drew on cultured PBMCs, taken from culture after CMV antigen stimulation. The origin of the receptors is a human donor in good health (CMV status not recorded). Some clones in this sample may be carry-over from other donors' samples.

V is TRBV15 and J is TRBJ1-6, with D possibly matching TRBD1 (5 bases). V lost 8 bases to trimming and J lost 1 base, with 6 bases between them. The length of the CDR3 is 13 residues. CDR1 is LNHNV and CDR2 is YYDKDF in the germline V gene (reference sequence). CDR3: CATGGSYNSPLHF. In DNA, the CDR3 is TGTGCCACCGGGGGTTCCTATAATTCACCCCTCCACTTT.

This clonotype was counted ten times or more. CDR3 sequence: CASSLAAGGGGSPLHF. The CDR3 DNA sequence: TGTGCCAGCAGCTTAGCGGCGGGGGGCGGCGGATCACCCCTCCACTTT. The J gene is TRBJ1-6, the V gene TRBV7-2, with D possibly matching TRBD1 (6 bases). The germline V gene encodes CDR1 SGHTA and CDR2 FQGNSA. Between the trimmed V and J ends, which lost 0 bases and 10 bases, there was a span of 16 bases. The CDR3 contains 16 residues.

The rearrangement links TRBV6-5 to TRBJ1-4, with 8 bases fitting TRBD1. V was pared by 4 bases and J by 7 bases, with 5 bases of the junction left unmatched. Germline V gene sequence: CDR1 MNHEY, CDR2 SVGAGI. The length of the CDR3 is 14 residues. CDR3 residues: CASSWRTGREKLFF. The CDR3 DNA reads TGTGCCAGCAGTTGGAGGACAGGGCGTGAAAAACTGTTTTTT.

This clonotype was observed a few times. The chain couples TRBV19 to TRBJ2-4, with D perhaps matching TRBD2 (5 bases). The CDR3 sequence is 14 residues long. The V end lost 3 bases, the J end lost 1 base, and 7 bases lay between the germline ends. Germline CDR1 LNHDA, CDR2 SQIVND (reference sequence). CDR3 residues: CASSMASAKNIQYF. DNA for the CDR3: TGTGCCAGTAGTATGGCTAGCGCCAAAAACATTCAGTACTTC.

This clonotype was counted at least ten times. This rearrangement joins TRBV7-2 to TRBJ2-7; tentatively, D is TRBD2 (6 bases). Germline V gene lookup returns CDR1 SGHTA and CDR2 FQGNSA. The V end lost 3 bases, the J end lost 3 bases, and 9 bases lay between the germline ends. The CDR3 length is 13 residues. CDR3 residues: CASSFGTDYEQYF. In DNA form, the CDR3 reads TGTGCCAGCAGCTTCGGGACTGACTACGAGCAGTACTTC.

The chain recombines TRBV7-9 with TRBJ2-3; perhaps TRBD1 as D (7 bases). CDR1 is SEHNR, CDR2 FQNEAQ, per germline (reference sequence). V lost 4 bases and J 6 bases, leaving 20 bases between the germline ends. The CDR3 is 16 amino acids. The CDR3 reads CASSYGGGSTGDTQYF. CDR3 sequence (DNA): TGTGCCAGCAGCTACGGAGGGGGGTCGACAGGGGATACGCAGTATTTT.

The V call is TRBV6-5, the J call TRBJ2-1; D might be TRBD1 (6 bases). V was pared by 0 bases and J by 5 bases, with 20 bases between. Germline V CDR1 and CDR2: MNHEY, SVGAGI. The CDR3 loop spans 18 amino acids. CDR3: CASSYSGKIWTENNEQFF. The CDR3 DNA sequence: TGTGCCAGCAGTTACTCGGGTAAAATTTGGACAGAGAACAATGAGCAGTTCTTC.

V gene TRBV6-1 combines with J gene TRBJ2-1, with 13 bases lining up with TRBD2. CDR1 and CDR2 (germline): MNHNS, SASEGT. CDR3 length: 15 residues. The V and J ends lost 7 bases and 9 bases, in that order; junction bases with no gene match: 9. DNA for the CDR3: TGTGCCAGCACCACACTAGCGGGGGGGCCTGGTGAGCAGTTCTTC. Its translation is CASTTLAGGPGEQFF.

The gene calls are TRBV7-9 and TRBJ1-2, with 11 bases matching TRBD1. The V and J ends lost 0 bases and 7 bases, in that order; junction bases with no gene match: 10. Germline V lookup: CDR1 SEHNR, CDR2 FQNEAQ (reference sequence). The CDR3 sequence is 17 residues long. CDR3 region: CASSLASGQGAFFGYTF. The DNA for the CDR3 is TGTGCCAGCAGCTTAGCGTCCGGACAGGGGGCCTTTTTTGGCTACACCTTC. Full variable domain (missing parts from reference TRBV7-9 and TRBJ1-2): DTGVSQNPRHKITKRGQNVTFRCDPISEHNRLYWYRQTLGQGPEFLTYFQNEAQLEKSRLLSDRFSAERPKGSFSTLEIQRTEQGDSAMYLCASSLASGQGAFFGYTFGSGTRLTVV.

This clonotype turned up a few times. The rearrangement uses TRBV11-1 and TRBJ2-1; 9 bases line up with TRBD1. CDR3 length: 14 amino acids. CDR1 is SGHAT and CDR2 is FQDESV in the germline V gene (reference sequence). With V trimmed by 5 bases and J by 10 bases, 9 bases remained unmatched. The CDR3 coding sequence is TGTGCCAGCAGCCCCCGGGACAGGGTGTGCGAGCAGTTCTTC. It is translated as CASSPRDRVCEQFF.

This clonotype was found a few times. The chain employs TRBV7-9 and TRBJ1-2; D is possibly TRBD1 (5 bases). Germline CDR1 is SEHNR and CDR2 is FQNEAQ (reference sequence). The CDR3 runs to 14 residues. V dropped 2 bases and J dropped 3 bases, with 10 bases sitting between them. CDR3: CASSLTAGDYGYTF. CDR3 DNA sequence: TGTGCCAGCAGCTTAACAGCGGGGGACTATGGCTACACCTTC.

This clonotype was seen repeatedly, ten times or more. The chain recombines TRBV7-2 with TRBJ2-1; 12 bases are shared with TRBD1. The CDR3 length is 17 residues. With 1 base clipped from V and 7 bases from J, the junction kept 8 bases outside the gene matches. From germline, CDR1 is SGHTA and CDR2 FQGNSA. The CDR3 sequence is CASSLGGGQGAWNEQFF. The CDR3 nucleotides read TGTGCCAGCAGCTTAGGGGGGGGACAGGGGGCTTGGAATGAGCAGTTCTTC.

This clonotype was seen more than once but under ten times. The V and J genes are TRBV7-9 and TRBJ2-5, with 7 bases that match TRBD2. Germline CDR1 and CDR2: SEHNR and FQNEAQ (reference sequence). The CDR3 extends over 14 amino acids. V lost 4 bases to trimming and J lost 5 bases; unmatched junction nucleotides: 7. The CDR3 bases are TGTGCCAGCAGCTCGGGACTACCCCTGGAGACCCAGTACTTC. This translates into CASSSGLPLETQYF.

This clonotype was detected only a few times. CDR3 DNA sequence: TGCGCCAGCAGTTTCGGCAGGGGGCTTCAAGAGCAGTACTTC. Its protein is CASSFGRGLQEQYF. The gene calls are TRBV5-1 and TRBJ2-7, with 8 bases lining up with TRBD1. The V gene end was trimmed by 5 bases and the J gene end by 7 bases; junction bases not matched to a gene: 11. Germline CDR1 is SGHRS and CDR2 is YFSETQ. The CDR3 runs 14 residues.

The chain employs TRBV6-5 and TRBJ1-1; no reliable D call. In germline, CDR1 is MNHEY, CDR2 SVGAGI. V was cut by 6 bases and J by 4 bases, with 15 bases left in between. CDR3 length equals 14 residues. The CDR3 nucleotides are TGTGCCAGCAGCAAAATTCTAGGGCCCACTGAAGCTTTCTTT. Translating it yields CASSKILGPTEAFF.

The chain carries TRBV15 and TRBJ2-1; a weak D match, TRBD2 (6 bases). The CDR3 contains 13 residues. In germline, CDR1 is LNHNV, CDR2 YYDKDF (reference sequence). V lost 4 bases and J 6 bases, leaving 10 bases between the germline ends. The CDR3: CATSIAEINEQFF. The CDR3 DNA sequence: TGTGCCACCAGCATAGCGGAAATCAATGAGCAGTTCTTC.

The rearrangement joins TRBV14 to TRBJ1-4, with D hard to call. The CDR3 contains 17 residues. CDR1 SGHDN and CDR2 FVKESK come from the germline V gene. Trimming took 1 base from V and 0 from J, leaving 12 bases between them. For the CDR3, the DNA is TGTGCCAGCAGCCAAGGGTTCGCCCTAGCAACTAATGAAAAACTGTTTTTT. The encoded protein is CASSQGFALATNEKLFF.

The chain has TRBV7-2 and TRBJ2-1, with D maybe TRBD2 (6 bases). CDR3 length: 13 amino acids. V was pared by 2 bases and J by 8 bases, with 10 bases between. The germline V gene has CDR1 SGHTA and CDR2 FQGNSA. CDR3 in amino acids: CASSLRWGDEQFF. In DNA form, the CDR3 reads TGTGCCAGCAGCTTACGATGGGGGGATGAGCAGTTCTTC.

The chain employs TRBV29-1 and TRBJ1-1; D may be TRBD1 (5 bases). This CDR3 has 14 residues. The germline V gene has CDR1 SQVTM and CDR2 ANQGSEA. Trimming left V 7 bases short and J 5 bases short, with 20 bases between. The CDR3 loop is CSAANGQGKTEAFF. The DNA of the CDR3 is TGCAGCGCGGCTAACGGGCAGGGAAAGACTGAAGCTTTCTTT.

The chain is built from TRBV6-5 and TRBJ2-1; 9 bases are shared with TRBD2. The V gene end was trimmed by 0 bases and the J gene end by 3 bases; junction bases not matched to a gene: 3. CDR3 length equals 16 residues. Germline V gene data show CDR1 as MNHEY and CDR2 as SVGAGI. CDR3 loop: CASSYSGGRGYNEQFF. The CDR3 nucleotides are TGTGCCAGCAGTTACTCGGGCGGGAGGGGCTACAATGAGCAGTTCTTC.

This clonotype was observed many times. As DNA, the CDR3 is TGTGCCAGCAGCTTAGCGGGCCTAGCGTCCCAAGAGACCCAGTACTTC. Protein: CASSLAGLASQETQYF. The V call is TRBV7-2, the J call TRBJ2-5; perhaps TRBD2 as D (6 bases). CDR3 size: 16 residues. CDR1 is SGHTA, CDR2 FQGNSA, per germline. The germline V and J ends were trimmed by 0 bases and 1 base, with 12 bases remaining between them.

This clonotype occurred a few times. The rearrangement links TRBV6-2 or TRBV6-3 to TRBJ2-4; D might be TRBD1 (6 bases). Germline V gene lookup returns CDR1 MNHEY and CDR2 SVGEGT. V was cut by 7 bases and J by 7 bases, with 11 bases left in between. There are 12 residues in the CDR3. DNA of the CDR3: TGTGCCAGCAATACAGGGAAGAACATTCAGTACTTC. Encoded protein: CASNTGKNIQYF.

In its sample, this clonotype was seen many times. The V and J genes are TRBV7-2 and TRBJ1-5, with TRBD1 identical over 7 bases. From germline, CDR1 is SGHTA and CDR2 FQGNSA. The CDR3 is 16 amino acids. Losses at the gene ends were 5 bases for V and 3 bases for J; bases not matched to a gene: 10. The CDR3 DNA follows: TGTGCCAGCAGCCCTCAGAGCAGGGGGAACAATCAGCCCCAGCATTTT. Protein product: CASSPQSRGNNQPQHF.

In its sample, this clonotype was seen a few times. J is TRBJ2-3 and V is TRBV7-6; D unresolved. Germline assignment: CDR1 SGHVS and CDR2 FNYEAQ. V was shortened by 3 bases and J by 6 bases, with 13 bases between the two germline ends. The CDR3 consists of 14 residues. The DNA of the CDR3 is TGTGCCAGCAGCTTGTGGCAGGAGAACGATACGCAGTATTTT. Translated, it gives CASSLWQENDTQYF.

The CDR3 loop is CASRGTSGRPTDTQYF. The CDR3 DNA sequence: TGTGCCAGCAGGGGGACTAGCGGGCGACCGACAGATACGCAGTATTTT. The J gene is TRBJ2-3, the V gene TRBV2; 12 nucleotides match TRBD2. This CDR3 is built from 16 residues. Germline CDR1 SNHLY, CDR2 FYNNEI. V shed 6 bases, J shed 3 bases, and the junction held 7 bases outside the gene matches.

The chain carries TRBV28 and TRBJ2-1; either TRBD1 or TRBD2 may fit D (5 bases each). CDR3 size: 18 residues. Trimming pared 3 bases from V and 0 bases from J, leaving 18 bases between. Germline values: CDR1 MDHEN, CDR2 SYDVKM. The CDR3 spells CASSFLVGTESSYNEQFF. CDR3 in DNA: TGTGCCAGCAGTTTCCTCGTCGGGACGGAGAGCTCCTACAATGAGCAGTTCTTC. The full variable domain, its missing parts supplied by reference TRBV28 and TRBJ2-1, is DVKVTQSSRYLVKRTGEKVFLECVQDMDHENMFWYRQDPGLGLRLIYFSYDVKMKEKGDIPEGYSVSREKKERFSLILESASTNQTSMYLCASSFLVGTESSYNEQFFGPGTRLTVL.

This clonotype showed up just a few times. The chain uses TRBV7-6 and TRBJ1-1; D possibly corresponds to TRBD1 (5 bases). The V gene lost 3 bases and the J gene lost 7 bases, with 9 bases spanning the gap. Germline CDR1 SGHVS, CDR2 FNYEAQ. CDR3 length: 12 amino acids. Here the CDR3 DNA reads TGTGCCAGCAGCTTCGGGGGGGATGAAGCTTTCTTT. Amino acids: CASSFGGDEAFF.

The chain combines TRBV5-1 with TRBJ2-5; no firm D call. Deletions cut 4 bases from V and 2 bases from J, with 9 bases between. From germline, CDR1 is SGHRS and CDR2 YFSETQ. The CDR3 is made up of 13 amino acids. CDR3 bases: TGCGCCAGCAGCGCGGCCACGCAAGAGACCCAGTACTTC. It translates to CASSAATQETQYF.

The chain has TRBV5-1 and TRBJ2-7; D possibly corresponds to TRBD2 (6 bases). Germline loops: CDR1 SGHRS, CDR2 YFSETQ. The CDR3 consists of 12 residues. V was trimmed by 4 bases and J by 6 bases, leaving 11 bases between them. In nucleotides, the CDR3 is TGCGCCAGCAGCATTACCGGGGGCGAGCAGTACTTC. This encodes CASSITGGEQYF. The variable domain in full, with the rest retrieved from reference TRBV5-1 and TRBJ2-7, is KAGVTQTPRYLIKTRGQQVTLSCSPISGHRSVSWYQQTPGQGLQFLFEYFSETQRNKGNFPGRFSGRQFSNSRSEMNVSTLELGDSALYLCASSITGGEQYFGPGTRLTVT.

The rearrangement uses TRBV7-9 and TRBJ2-7; 13 bases align to TRBD2. With V trimmed by 5 bases and J by 3 bases, 4 bases remained unmatched. Germline V gene sequence: CDR1 SEHNR, CDR2 FQNEAQ (reference sequence). CDR3 length: 15 amino acids. CDR3 sequence (DNA): TGTGCCAGCAGCGGGACTAGCGGGGCAGGCTACGAGCAGTACTTC. It translates to CASSGTSGAGYEQYF.